This T cell receptor (beta chain) derives from a study of shared clonotypes between healthy human individuals. Study overall: Aged 18 to 49, the donors were a couple of women and a few men. Study-level points and caveats: Estimated richness was generally greater in naive than memory subsets.

Details on this clone: Its target is not known.

Some clones are missing from TCRdb's copy, which holds only in-frame ones; the method was immunoSEQ multiplex PCR. The sample has about 2.4 million clones; approximately 93% are singletons. The specimen was naive CD4+ T cells from PBMCs. Subset here: CD45RA+ positively selected. The sequence derives from a man aged 18 to 29 in good health. Some clones in this sample may be carry-over from other donors' samples.

Written as DNA, the CDR3 is TGTGCCAGCAGTGGGAATGGGGCGGGGGCAACAGGCTACACCTTC. This translates into CASSGNGAGATGYTF. The chain carries TRBV28 and TRBJ1-2, with D tentatively TRBD1 (6 bases). CDR1 and CDR2 from the germline V gene are MDHEN and SYDVKM. The CDR3 is 15 amino acids. The V end was cut by 5 bases, the J end by 8 bases, with 21 bases between.